This T cell receptor (beta chain) is drawn from a study of cytomegalovirus exposure and HLA in healthy donors. Overall study: Most donors, about 82% of around 400 genotyped, fell in the Caucasian-associated ancestry cluster.

Concerning this clone itself: What it binds is not known. Mismatch with germline at one junction end may stem from a read error.

General study findings and limits: The dataset shows that most TCR sequences were rare, while some public TCRs occurred in many donors.

The PCR used 60 Vbeta and 13 Jbeta primers. Profiling relied on immunoSEQ multiplex PCR, and the TCRdb table lists in-frame clones only, not all of them. The sample lists roughly 100,000 clones; around 78% were seen once. Germline V lookup: CDR1 SEHNR, CDR2 FQNEAQ (reference sequence). This CDR3 has 17 residues. The donors (healthy individuals) were bone marrow donors. The chain joins TRBV7-9 to TRBJ2-7; D gene uncertain. This TCR was sampled from a man between 40 and 49 years old in good health and CMV-seronegative. The sequencing sample was made of PBMCs. The CDR3 nucleotides are TGTTCCAGCAGCTTAGGATGGGCAGACCAAAGGTCTTACGAGCAGTACTTC. Translating it yields CSSSLGWADQRSYEQYF.